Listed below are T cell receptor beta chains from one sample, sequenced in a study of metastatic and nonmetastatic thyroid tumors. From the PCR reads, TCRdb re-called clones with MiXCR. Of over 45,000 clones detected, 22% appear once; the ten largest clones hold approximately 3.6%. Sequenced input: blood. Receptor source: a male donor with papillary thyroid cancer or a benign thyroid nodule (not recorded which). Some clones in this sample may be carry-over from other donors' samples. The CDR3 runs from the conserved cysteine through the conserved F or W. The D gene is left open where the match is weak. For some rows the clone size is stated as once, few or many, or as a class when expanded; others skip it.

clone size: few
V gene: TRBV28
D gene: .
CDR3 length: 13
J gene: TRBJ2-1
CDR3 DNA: TGTGCCAGCAGTTCCCAGGGTCCGAATGAGCAGTTCTTC
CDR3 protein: CASSSQGPNEQFF

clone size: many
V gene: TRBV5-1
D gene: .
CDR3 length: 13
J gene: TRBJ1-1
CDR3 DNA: TGCGCCAGCAGCTGGACCCTGAACACTGAAGCTTTCTTT
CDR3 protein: CASSWTLNTEAFF

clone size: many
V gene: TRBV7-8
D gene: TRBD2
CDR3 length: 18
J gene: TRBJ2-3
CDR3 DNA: TGTGCCAGCAGCCTCACTAGCGGGGGGGCCCCGTTAGAAAATACGCAGTATTTT
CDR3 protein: CASSLTSGGAPLENTQYF

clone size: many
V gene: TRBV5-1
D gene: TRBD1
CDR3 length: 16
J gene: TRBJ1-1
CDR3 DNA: TGCGCCAGCAGCTTCGGTACAGGGGGCTTGAACACTGAAGCTTTCTTT
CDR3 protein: CASSFGTGGLNTEAFF

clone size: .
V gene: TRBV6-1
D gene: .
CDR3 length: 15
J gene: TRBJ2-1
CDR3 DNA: TGTGTCAGCATCAAGGCCAGGTCTGTCCGCGGTGAGCAGTTCTTC
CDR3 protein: CVSIKARSVRGEQFF

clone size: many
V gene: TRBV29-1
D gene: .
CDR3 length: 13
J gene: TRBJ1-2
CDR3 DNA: TGCAGCGTTGGGGGTGCGGGCGTCGATGGCTACACCTTC
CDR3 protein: CSVGGAGVDGYTF

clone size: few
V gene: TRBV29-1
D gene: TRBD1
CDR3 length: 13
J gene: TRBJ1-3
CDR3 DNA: TGCAGCGTTGGGACAGGCTCTGGAAACACCATATATTTT
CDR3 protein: CSVGTGSGNTIYF

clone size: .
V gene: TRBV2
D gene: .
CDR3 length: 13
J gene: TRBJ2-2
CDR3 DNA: TGTGCCACCGAGGGGGGGTGGCTCGGGGAGCTGTTTTTT
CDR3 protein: CATEGGWLGELFF

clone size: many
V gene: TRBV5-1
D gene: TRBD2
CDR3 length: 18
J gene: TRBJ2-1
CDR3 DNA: TGCGCCAGCAGCTTGGATCCAGGGACTAGCGGCTACTACAATGAGCAGTTCTTC
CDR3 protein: CASSLDPGTSGYYNEQFF

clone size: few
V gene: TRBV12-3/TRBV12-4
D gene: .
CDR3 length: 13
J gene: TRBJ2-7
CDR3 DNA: TGTGCCAGCAGTTTAGGCAGGGTCCACGAGCAGTACTTC
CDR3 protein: CASSLGRVHEQYF

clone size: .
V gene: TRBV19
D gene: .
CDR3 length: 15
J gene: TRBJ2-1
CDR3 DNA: TGTGCCAGTAGTCTCCTTGGGGGGCCATCGAATGAGCAGTTCTTC
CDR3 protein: CASSLLGGPSNEQFF

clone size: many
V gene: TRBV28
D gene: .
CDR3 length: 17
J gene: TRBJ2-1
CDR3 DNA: TGTGCCAGCAGTTCAACCTCGCAATCAGACAGACACAATGAGCAGTTCTTC
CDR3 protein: CASSSTSQSDRHNEQFF